The 10 T cell receptor beta chains given below trace back to one sample, sequenced in a study of blood T cell repertoires in COVID-19. TCRdb's table, derived via immunoSEQ multiplex PCR, lists solely in-frame clones and lacks some. Of more than 250,000 clones in the sample, about 85% were seen once. Sequenced input: PBMCs or T cells enriched from blood (not recorded which). The receptor source for this set is a woman aged 25-40 years who had recovered from COVID-19.

There are a few counts of this clone. The chain links TRBV9 to TRBJ1-5, with D perhaps matching TRBD1 (5 bases). The germline V and J ends were trimmed by 0 bases and 9 bases, with 13 bases remaining between them. CDR1 and CDR2 from the germline V gene are SGDLS and YYNGEE. The CDR3 is made up of 14 amino acids. The CDR3 sequence: CASSVDGGHGPQHF. CDR3 DNA: TGTGCCAGCAGCGTAGATGGCGGACATGGGCCCCAGCATTTT.

The chain couples TRBV7-3 to TRBJ2-3; D unresolved. CDR3 length equals 14 residues. Germline V CDR1 and CDR2: SGHTA, FQGTGA. V was clipped by 2 bases and J by 0 bases, with 6 bases between them. The CDR3 DNA follows: TGTGCCAGCAGCTTAGGCACCAGCACAGATACGCAGTATTTT. This translates into CASSLGTSTDTQYF.

CDR3 in DNA: TGTGCCAGCAGTACCCGGACAGGGGGGATTTATGGCTACACCTTC. Residues: CASSTRTGGIYGYTF. The rearrangement links TRBV6-5 to TRBJ1-2; 10 bases agree with TRBD1. Germline CDR1 is MNHEY and CDR2 is SVGAGI. The CDR3 has 15 residues. The trim removed 5 bases at V and 5 bases at J, leaving 8 bases unmatched.

The chain combines TRBV9 with TRBJ1-2, with a tentative D call TRBD1 (6 bases). The CDR3 has 15 amino acids. V was trimmed by 3 bases and J by 6 bases, leaving 18 bases between them. Germline-derived CDR1 and CDR2 are SGDLS and YYNGEE. CDR3 amino acids: CASSGDRDKANGYTF. In DNA form, the CDR3 reads TGTGCCAGCAGCGGAGACCGGGACAAGGCCAATGGCTACACCTTC. Full variable domain (outside the CDR3, taken from reference TRBV9 and TRBJ1-2): DSGVTQTPKHLITATGQRVTLRCSPRSGDLSVYWYQQSLDQGLQFLIQYYNGEERAKGNILERFSAQQFPDLHSELNLSSLELGDSALYFCASSGDRDKANGYTFGSGTRLTVV.

This clone was counted only a few times. The chain is built from TRBV13 and TRBJ1-2, with 9 bases matching TRBD1. Per germline, CDR1 PRHDT and CDR2 FYEKMQ (reference sequence). This CDR3 is built from 16 residues. V lost 5 bases to trimming and J lost 0 bases; unmatched junction nucleotides: 7. Written as DNA, the CDR3 is TGTGCCAGCAGCACCCGGGACAGGGTTGCTAACTATGGCTACACCTTC. Translated: CASSTRDRVANYGYTF.

In this sample, this clone turned up many times. This chain connects TRBV12-3 or TRBV12-4 to TRBJ1-1; no reliable D call. The CDR3 sequence is 12 residues long. V lost 1 base and J lost 7, with 7 bases in between. CDR3 sequence: CASSLGGVEAFF. DNA for the CDR3: TGTGCCAGCAGTTTAGGAGGTGTTGAAGCTTTCTTT.

The chain links TRBV25-1 to TRBJ1-2, with 8 positions matching TRBD1. V lost 10 bases and J lost 6; bases outside the gene matches: 16. This CDR3 region has 15 residues. CDR1 MGHDK and CDR2 SYGVNS come from the germline V gene. CDR3 loop: CATHVLAGGVDGYTF. The CDR3 DNA reads as TGTGCCACCCACGTCTTAGCAGGGGGCGTCGATGGCTACACCTTC.

The rearrangement uses TRBV19 and TRBJ1-6; possible D gene TRBD1, 5 bases. This CDR3 region has 14 residues. V was clipped by 6 bases and J by 5 bases, with 11 bases between them. Per the germline V gene, CDR1 is LNHDA and CDR2 is SQIVND (reference sequence). CDR3 bases: TGTGCCAGTAGCTGGGGGGAGAATAATTCACCCCTCCACTTT. Translated, it gives CASSWGENNSPLHF.

This clone is a singleton in its sample. The genes are TRBV5-1 and TRBJ1-2, with 7 nucleotides matching TRBD1. Germline V gene lookup returns CDR1 SGHRS and CDR2 YFSETQ. The CDR3 runs 18 residues. V shed 5 bases and J 7 bases; nucleotides not matched to a gene: 23. The CDR3 region is CASRLRGLQGPTYGGYTF. DNA of the CDR3: TGCGCCAGCAGGTTGAGGGGGTTACAGGGGCCGACCTATGGTGGCTACACCTTC.

The genes are TRBV9 and TRBJ1-2; D perhaps matches TRBD1 (5 bases). This CDR3 comprises 15 residues. Germline V gives CDR1 SGDLS, CDR2 YYNGEE. V lost 5 bases and J 7 bases, leaving 21 bases between the germline ends. The CDR3 reads CASSHSSREGFGYTF. CDR3 coding DNA: TGTGCCAGCAGTCACAGTTCCAGGGAAGGTTTTGGCTACACCTTC.